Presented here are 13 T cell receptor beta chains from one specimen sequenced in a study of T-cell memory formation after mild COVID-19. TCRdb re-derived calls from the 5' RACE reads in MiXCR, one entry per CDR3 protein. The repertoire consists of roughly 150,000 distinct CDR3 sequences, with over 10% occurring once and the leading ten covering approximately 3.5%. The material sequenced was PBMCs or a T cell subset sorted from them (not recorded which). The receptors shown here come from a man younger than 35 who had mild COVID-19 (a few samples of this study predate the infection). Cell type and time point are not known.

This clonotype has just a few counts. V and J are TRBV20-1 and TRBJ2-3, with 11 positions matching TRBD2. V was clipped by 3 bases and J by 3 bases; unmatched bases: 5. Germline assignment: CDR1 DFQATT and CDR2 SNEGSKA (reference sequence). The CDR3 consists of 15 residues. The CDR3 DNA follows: TGCAGTGCTAGTCTAGCGGGGGGATCGACAGATACGCAGTATTTT. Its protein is CSASLAGGSTDTQYF.

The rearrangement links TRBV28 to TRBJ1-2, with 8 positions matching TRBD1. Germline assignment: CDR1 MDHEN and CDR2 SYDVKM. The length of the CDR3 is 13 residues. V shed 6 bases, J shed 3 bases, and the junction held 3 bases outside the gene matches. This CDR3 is CASRLTGDYGYTF. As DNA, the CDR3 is TGTGCCAGCAGACTGACAGGGGACTATGGCTACACCTTC.

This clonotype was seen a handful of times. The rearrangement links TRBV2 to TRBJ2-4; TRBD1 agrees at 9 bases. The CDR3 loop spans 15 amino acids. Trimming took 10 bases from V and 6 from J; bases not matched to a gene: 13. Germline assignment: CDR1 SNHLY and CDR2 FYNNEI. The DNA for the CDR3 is TGTGCCACTAAAACAGGGGGCAGAGGGGGAAACATTCAGTACTTC. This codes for CATKTGGRGGNIQYF.

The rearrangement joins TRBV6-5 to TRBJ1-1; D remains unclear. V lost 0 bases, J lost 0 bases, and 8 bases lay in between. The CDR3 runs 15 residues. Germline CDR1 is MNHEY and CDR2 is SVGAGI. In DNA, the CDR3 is TGTGCCAGCAGTTACTCGCAGATAATGAACACTGAAGCTTTCTTT. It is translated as CASSYSQIMNTEAFF.

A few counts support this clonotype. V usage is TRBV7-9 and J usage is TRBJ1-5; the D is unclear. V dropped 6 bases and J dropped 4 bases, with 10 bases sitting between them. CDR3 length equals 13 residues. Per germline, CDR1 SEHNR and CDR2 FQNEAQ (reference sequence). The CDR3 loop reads CASREGDNQPQHF. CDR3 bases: TGTGCCAGCAGGGAGGGAGATAATCAGCCCCAGCATTTT.

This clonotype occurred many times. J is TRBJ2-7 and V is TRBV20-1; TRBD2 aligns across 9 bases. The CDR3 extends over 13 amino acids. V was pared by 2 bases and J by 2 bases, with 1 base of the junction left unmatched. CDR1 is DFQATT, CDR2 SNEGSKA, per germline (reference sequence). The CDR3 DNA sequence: TGCAGTGCTAGACCTAGCGGGGCCTACGAGCAGTACGTC. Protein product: CSARPSGAYEQYV.

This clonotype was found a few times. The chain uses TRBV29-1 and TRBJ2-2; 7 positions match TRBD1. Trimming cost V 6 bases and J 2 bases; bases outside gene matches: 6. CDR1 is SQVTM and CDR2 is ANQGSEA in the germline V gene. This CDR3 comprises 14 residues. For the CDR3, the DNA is TGCAGCGTGGGTCGGGACAGCAACACCGGGGAGCTGTTTTTT. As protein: CSVGRDSNTGELFF.

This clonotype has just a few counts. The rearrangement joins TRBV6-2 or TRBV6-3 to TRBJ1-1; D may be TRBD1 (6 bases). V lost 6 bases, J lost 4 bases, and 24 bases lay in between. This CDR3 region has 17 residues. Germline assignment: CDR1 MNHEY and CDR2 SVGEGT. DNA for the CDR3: TGTGCCAGCAGATACCGGGGCTTGGGGGCAAGACGCACTGAAGCTTTCTTT. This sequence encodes CASRYRGLGARRTEAFF.

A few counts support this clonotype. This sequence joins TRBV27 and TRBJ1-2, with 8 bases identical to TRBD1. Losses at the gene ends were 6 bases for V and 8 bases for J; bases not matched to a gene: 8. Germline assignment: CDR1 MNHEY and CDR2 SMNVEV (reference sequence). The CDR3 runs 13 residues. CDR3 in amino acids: CASRLGQVGGYTF. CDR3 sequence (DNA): TGTGCCAGCAGGCTGGGACAGGTGGGGGGCTACACCTTC.

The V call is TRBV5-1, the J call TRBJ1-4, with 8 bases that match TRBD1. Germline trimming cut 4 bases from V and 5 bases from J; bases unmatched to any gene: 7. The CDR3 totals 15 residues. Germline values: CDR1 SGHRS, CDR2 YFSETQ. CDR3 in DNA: TGCGCCAGCAGCGACGGGACAGGACCGAATGAAAAACTGTTTTTT. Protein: CASSDGTGPNEKLFF.

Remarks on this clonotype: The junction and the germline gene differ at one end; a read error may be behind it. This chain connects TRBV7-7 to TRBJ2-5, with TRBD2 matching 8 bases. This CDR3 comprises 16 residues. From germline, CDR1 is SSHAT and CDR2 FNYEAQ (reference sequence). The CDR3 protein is CASSRRYSGGQETQYF. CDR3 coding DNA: TGTGCTAGCAGCCGCCGGTACAGCGGGGGACAAGAGACCCAGTACTTC.

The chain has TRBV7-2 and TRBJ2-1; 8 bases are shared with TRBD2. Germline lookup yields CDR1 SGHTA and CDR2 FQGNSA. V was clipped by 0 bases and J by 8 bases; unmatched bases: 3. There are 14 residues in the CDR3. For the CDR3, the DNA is TGTGCCAGCAGCTTAGCGGGGACTAGTGATGAGCAGTTCTTC. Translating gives CASSLAGTSDEQFF.

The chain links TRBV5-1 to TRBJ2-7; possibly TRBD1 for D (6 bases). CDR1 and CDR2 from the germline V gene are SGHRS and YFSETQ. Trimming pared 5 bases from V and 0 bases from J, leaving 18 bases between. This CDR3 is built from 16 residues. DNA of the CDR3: TGCGCCAGCAGAGCGTCGTCAGGGGCGCTCTCCTACGAGCAGTACTTC. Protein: CASRASSGALSYEQYF.